This T cell receptor (beta chain) was retrieved from a study of shared clonotypes between healthy human individuals. Loaded into unsorted PBMC replicate PCRs was approximately 320 ng DNA, 30,000 to 35,000 T cell genomes. In the source study's methods: In the immunoSEQ data, sequences were junction-only and lacked quality scores, so filtering differed. Clones were sequenced by immunoSEQ multiplex PCR, and TCRdb holds only the in-frame ones, with some missing. Clonal size and the V and J genes are those of that table, whereas D and trimming came from the DNA. This table has about 490,000 clones, more than 75% appearing once. Every donor, a Caucasian adult, lived in Nashville, Tennessee. With 0 bases clipped from V and 5 bases from J, the junction kept 3 bases outside the gene matches. The germline V gene has CDR1 SGHNT and CDR2 YYREEE (reference sequence). The CDR3 sequence is 15 residues long.

V usage is TRBV5-4 and J usage is TRBJ2-2; 8 bases are a match to TRBD2. The sequenced sample was PBMCs. The sequence derives from a woman aged 40 to 50 in good health. Some clones in this sample may be carry-over from other donors' samples. The CDR3 nucleotides read TGTGCCAGCAGCTTGGGGCCGGGAGGGACCGGGGAGCTGTTTTTT. Its protein is CASSLGPGGTGELFF.